The 5 T cell receptor beta chains below were found in one sample sequenced in a study of early T cells in non-severe SARS-CoV-2 infection. One entry per CDR3 protein, called by TCRdb with MiXCR from the 5' RACE reads. The table has approximately 77,000 distinct CDR3 sequences, around 15% seen once. Sequencing was performed on whole blood. The receptors shown here come from an adult who was a healthcare worker with PCR-confirmed SARS-CoV-2 infection or an uninfected control (not recorded which).

This chain uses TRBV5-1 with TRBJ2-3, with D possibly TRBD2 on 6 matching bases. V lost 0 bases to trimming and J lost 4 bases, with 12 bases between them. From germline, CDR1 is SGHRS and CDR2 YFSETQ. The CDR3 spans 15 residues. In DNA form, the CDR3 reads TGCGCCAGCAGCTTGGCCGGCGGGACTTCAGATACGCAGTATTTT. It is translated as CASSLAGGTSDTQYF.

This chain joins TRBV24-1 and TRBJ2-2, with D perhaps matching TRBD2 (5 bases). The germline gives CDR1 KGHDR, CDR2 SFDVKD. Trimming took 5 bases from V and 4 from J, leaving 16 bases between them. This CDR3 has 16 amino acids. Written as DNA, the CDR3 is TGTGCCACCAGTGGGGGAGATTGGGCAGGCACCGGGGAGCTGTTTTTT. Its translation is CATSGGDWAGTGELFF.

The chain has TRBV12-3 or TRBV12-4 and TRBJ2-7; D not resolved. The CDR3 length is 14 residues. With 0 bases removed from V and 3 bases from J, the gap between germline ends came to 9 bases. The CDR3 reads CASSLAPSFYEQYF. DNA for the CDR3: TGTGCCAGCAGTTTAGCGCCCAGCTTCTACGAGCAGTACTTC.

The chain combines TRBV5-6 with TRBJ2-5, with 10 bases aligning to TRBD2. Germline-derived CDR1 and CDR2 are SGHDT and YYEEEE. The CDR3 runs 16 residues. The trim removed 1 base at V and 2 bases at J, leaving 5 bases unmatched. The CDR3 nucleotides read TGTGCCAGCAGCTTGAGCCTAGCGGGAGTTCAAGAGACCCAGTACTTC. Amino acids: CASSLSLAGVQETQYF.

J is TRBJ2-7 and V is TRBV29-1; 11 bases align to TRBD2. The germline gives CDR1 SQVTM, CDR2 ANQGSEA. This CDR3 spans 15 amino acids. V lost 6 bases and J lost 1; bases outside the gene matches: 8. CDR3 in DNA: TGCAGCGTCCCCATAGCGGGGGGGCCGTCCTACGAGCAGTACTTC. This gives the protein CSVPIAGGPSYEQYF.